Presented here are 28 T cell receptor beta chains from one specimen sequenced in a study of glioma-infiltrating T cells after dendritic cell vaccination. Some clones are missing from TCRdb's copy, which holds only in-frame ones; the method was immunoSEQ multiplex PCR. Of roughly 100,000 clones in the sample, nearly 90% were seen once. The time point here: after dendritic cell vaccination, including at tumor progression/relapse. Sequenced here: blood, sampled after dendritic cell vaccination. These TCRs come from a human donor with glioblastoma.

Remarks on this clone: The sample contains more than one DNA sequence encoding this CDR3. This sequence joins TRBV6-5 and TRBJ1-1; D call uncertain. This CDR3 is built from 14 residues. Deletions cut 6 bases from V and 0 bases from J, with 11 bases between. The V gene's germline CDR1 is MNHEY and CDR2 SVGAGI. This chain's CDR3 is CASSQRQLNTEAFF. In DNA form, the CDR3 reads TGTGCCAGCAGCCAGCGGCAGTTGAACACTGAAGCTTTCTTT.

V and J are TRBV5-1 and TRBJ2-7; TRBD1 matches 9 bases. V lost 4 bases, J lost 5 bases, and 10 bases stayed unmatched. The CDR3 has 15 amino acids. Germline V lookup: CDR1 SGHRS, CDR2 YFSETQ. CDR3: CASSLSGTGPNEQYF. DNA of the CDR3: TGCGCCAGCAGCCTATCCGGGACAGGGCCGAACGAGCAGTACTTC.

The chain employs TRBV19 and TRBJ2-3; 10 bases map to TRBD2. Germline CDR1 LNHDA, CDR2 SQIVND (reference sequence). The CDR3 sequence is 19 residues long. V shed 6 bases, J shed 1 base, and the junction held 16 bases outside the gene matches. Written as DNA, the CDR3 is TGTGCCAGTAGGAGGCTAGCGGGAGTACAAGGGCAAGGCACAGATACGCAGTATTTT. Protein sequence: CASRRLAGVQGQGTDTQYF.

This chain joins TRBV21-1 and TRBJ2-2; TRBD1 is taken as the D call from the table, unchecked against the DNA. TRBV21-1 is labeled a pseudogene. The length of the CDR3 is 19 residues. Written as DNA, the CDR3 is TGTGCCAGCAGCGACCGGGACACTCGGATTATCCGATTCACCGGGGAGCTGTTTTTT. Protein sequence: CASSDRDTRIIRFTGELFF.

CDR3 bases: TGTGCCAGCAGCTTAACGGTTCGGACTGAAGCTTTCTTT. It encodes CASSLTVRTEAFF. The J gene is TRBJ1-1, the V gene TRBV7-3, with D hard to call. With 0 bases removed from V and 5 bases from J, the gap between germline ends came to 7 bases. The CDR3 extends over 13 amino acids. Germline assignment: CDR1 SGHTA and CDR2 FQGTGA. The entire variable domain, with the rest obtained from reference TRBV7-3 and TRBJ1-1, is as follows: GAGVSQTPSNKVTEKGKYVELRCDPISGHTALYWYRQSLGQGPEFLIYFQGTGAADDSGLPNDRFFAVRPEGSVSTLKIQRTERGDSAVYLCASSLTVRTEAFFGQGTRLTVV.

The J gene is TRBJ1-5, the V gene TRBV30; TRBD1 agrees at 8 bases. The CDR3 contains 12 residues. The ends lost 5 bases at V and 10 bases at J; junction bases unmatched: 7. Germline-derived CDR1 and CDR2 are GTSNPN and SVGIG (reference sequence). For the CDR3, the DNA is TGTGCCTGGGACAGGGGCCGAGGTCCCCAGCATTTT. It translates to CAWDRGRGPQHF.

The rearrangement uses TRBV18 and TRBJ2-1; TRBD2 might be the D (6 bases). The V gene lost 6 bases and the J gene lost 6 bases, with 21 bases spanning the gap. Per the germline V gene, CDR1 is KGHSH and CDR2 is LQKENI. The CDR3 consists of 16 residues. The CDR3 sequence: CASSERAGRPPNEQFF. The DNA of the CDR3 is TGTGCCAGCTCGGAACGGGCGGGGAGGCCCCCCAATGAGCAGTTCTTC. Full variable domain (remainder filled in from reference TRBV18 and TRBJ2-1): NAGVMQNPRHLVRRRGQEARLRCSPMKGHSHVYWYRQLPEEGLKFMVYLQKENIIDESGMPKERFSAEFPKEGPSILRIQQVVRGDSAAYFCASSERAGRPPNEQFFGPGTRLTVL.

J is TRBJ2-1 and V is TRBV5-4; 14 nucleotides match TRBD2. V shed 2 bases and J 5 bases; nucleotides not matched to a gene: 6. Germline V gene sequence: CDR1 SGHNT, CDR2 YYREEE (reference sequence). CDR3 length: 17 amino acids. CDR3 in DNA: TGTGCCAGCAGCTTTGGGACTAGCGGGAGTATCGACAATGAGCAGTTCTTC. It yields the protein CASSFGTSGSIDNEQFF. Combining the CDR3 with reference TRBV5-4 and TRBJ2-1 gives the whole variable domain ETGVTQSPTHLIKTRGQQVTLRCSSQSGHNTVSWYQQALGQGPQFIFQYYREEENGRGNFPPRFSGLQFPNYSSELNVNALELDDSALYLCASSFGTSGSIDNEQFFGPGTRLTVL.

This chain connects TRBV4-1 to TRBJ1-3; tentative D call: TRBD1 (5 bases). CDR3 size: 13 residues. V lost 0 bases, J lost 7 bases, and 7 bases lay in between. Germline loops: CDR1 MGHRA, CDR2 YSYEKL. In DNA form, the CDR3 reads TGCGCCAGCAGCCAAGAACGGGGGAACACCATATATTTT. Translating it yields CASSQERGNTIYF.

The chain is built from TRBV7-9 and TRBJ2-3; 12 bases are shared with TRBD2. Germline values: CDR1 SEHNR, CDR2 FQNEAQ (reference sequence). The CDR3 extends over 17 amino acids. V lost 1 base, J lost 5 bases, and 7 bases stayed unmatched. CDR3 in amino acids: CASSLVTSGRSRDTQYF. Here the CDR3 DNA reads TGTGCCAGCAGCTTAGTTACTAGCGGGAGGTCGAGAGATACGCAGTATTTT.

The chain combines TRBV2 with TRBJ2-7; 7 bases fit TRBD2. V shed 1 base, J shed 9 bases, and the junction held 0 bases outside the gene matches. Germline CDR1 is SNHLY and CDR2 is FYNNEI. This CDR3 region has 11 residues. This chain's CDR3 is CASSEERGQYF. For the CDR3, the DNA is TGTGCCAGCAGTGAAGAGCGGGGGCAGTACTTC.

Concerning this clone: The junction does not match germline at one end; this may be a read error. The chain employs TRBV7-7 and TRBJ2-5; D perhaps matches TRBD1 (5 bases). The CDR3 is 13 amino acids. Germline V lookup: CDR1 SSHAT, CDR2 FNYEAQ (reference sequence). The CDR3 DNA reads as TGTGCTAGCACCTCTGGGGCTCAAGAGACCCAGTACTTC. It translates to CASTSGAQETQYF.

This chain joins TRBV27 and TRBJ2-1; a weak D match, TRBD2 (7 bases). The CDR3 has 18 residues. With 5 bases removed from V and 3 bases from J, the gap between germline ends came to 23 bases. Germline V gives CDR1 MNHEY, CDR2 SMNVEV (reference sequence). CDR3 bases: TGTGCCAGCAGTCGGCGGGACATAAGCGGGACCAACTACAATGAGCAGTTCTTC. It specifies CASSRRDISGTNYNEQFF.

The chain carries TRBV28 and TRBJ2-1; D perhaps matches TRBD1 (5 bases). The CDR3 spans 16 residues. V shed 6 bases and J shed 1 base, with 16 bases lying between them. Germline-derived CDR1 and CDR2 are MDHEN and SYDVKM. CDR3 amino acids: CASSPLKGESYNEQFF. The CDR3 DNA reads as TGTGCCAGCAGCCCTTTGAAAGGGGAATCCTACAATGAGCAGTTCTTC.

This clone was picked up a small number of times. The V and J genes are TRBV5-4 and TRBJ2-1; 9 bases line up with TRBD1. The junction had 10 bases not matched to a gene; V was cut back by 3 bases and J by 3 bases. CDR3 length: 17 amino acids. Looked up from germline, CDR1 is SGHNT and CDR2 is YYREEE (reference sequence). CDR3 sequence reads: CASSSEIGTGNYNEQFF. The CDR3 nucleotides read TGTGCCAGCAGCTCGGAGATCGGGACAGGGAACTACAATGAGCAGTTCTTC.

The chain combines TRBV5-8 with TRBJ1-1; 10 positions agree with TRBD1. The germline V gene encodes CDR1 SGHTS and CDR2 YDEGEE. This CDR3 is built from 14 residues. Unmatched junction bases numbered 6, after V lost 3 bases and J lost 7 bases. CDR3 coding DNA: TGTGCCAGCAGCTGGAGGGGACAGGGGAGTGAAGCTTTCTTT. This gives the protein CASSWRGQGSEAFF.

This clone was seen just once. This rearrangement joins TRBV29-1 to TRBJ2-5; 8 bases match TRBD2. Germline assignment: CDR1 SQVTM and CDR2 ANQGSEA. With 7 bases clipped from V and 4 bases from J, the junction kept 8 bases outside the gene matches. This CDR3 is 13 amino acids long. CDR3 region: CSAAPGGRETQYF. DNA for the CDR3: TGCAGCGCCGCCCCGGGGGGGAGAGAGACCCAGTACTTC. Full variable domain (outside the CDR3, taken from reference TRBV29-1 and TRBJ2-5): SAVISQKPSRDICQRGTSLTIQCQVDSQVTMMFWYRQQPGQSLTLIATANQGSEATYESGFVIDKFPISRPNLTFSTLTVSNMSPEDSSIYLCSAAPGGRETQYFGPGTRLLVL.

This rearrangement joins TRBV15 to TRBJ1-4; D is unclear. V was shortened by 0 bases and J by 7 bases, with 15 bases between the two germline ends. The germline V gene has CDR1 LNHNV and CDR2 YYDKDF (reference sequence). The CDR3 contains 16 residues. CDR3 sequence (DNA): TGTGCCACCAGCAGAGAGTATATCGGGGTGGGTGAAAAACTGTTTTTT. It is translated as CATSREYIGVGEKLFF.

J is TRBJ1-1 and V is TRBV4-1, with D perhaps TRBD1 (5 bases). Germline lookup yields CDR1 MGHRA and CDR2 YSYEKL. Trimming cost V 1 base and J 4 bases, with 13 bases left between them. The CDR3 has 15 amino acids. CDR3 loop: CASSQAKGRVTEAFF. CDR3 in DNA: TGCGCCAGCAGCCAAGCGAAGGGGAGGGTCACTGAAGCTTTCTTT.

The rearrangement joins TRBV4-1 to TRBJ2-3; maybe TRBD2 (5 bases). The CDR3 spans 17 residues. Trimming removed 6 bases at V and 4 bases at J, with 23 bases between. Germline lookup yields CDR1 MGHRA and CDR2 YSYEKL. CDR3 amino acids: CASSPSYEISRADTQYF. The CDR3 DNA reads TGCGCCAGCAGTCCTAGCTACGAGATATCGAGGGCAGATACGCAGTATTTT.

The V and J genes are TRBV27 and TRBJ1-1, with D possibly matching TRBD1 (5 bases). The germline V gene encodes CDR1 MNHEY and CDR2 SMNVEV (reference sequence). The CDR3 loop spans 15 amino acids. V was clipped by 7 bases and J by 1 base, with 16 bases between them. The CDR3 is CASTRFGAPNTEAFF. In DNA, the CDR3 is TGTGCCAGCACTAGGTTTGGGGCGCCGAACACTGAAGCTTTCTTT.

The rearrangement joins TRBV4-2 to TRBJ1-5, with D maybe TRBD1 (5 bases). CDR3 size: 16 residues. Germline V gives CDR1 LGHNA, CDR2 YNFKEQ. With 1 base removed from V and 7 bases from J, the gap between germline ends came to 17 bases. The CDR3 nucleotides are TGTGCCAGCAGCCAAGCTTCCCAGGGAGGTGAACAGCCCCAGCATTTT. Amino acid sequence: CASSQASQGGEQPQHF.

The genes are TRBV7-6 and TRBJ2-1, with 10 bases aligning to TRBD2. With 2 bases clipped from V and 3 bases from J, the junction kept 10 bases outside the gene matches. Germline V gene lookup returns CDR1 SGHVS and CDR2 FNYEAQ. CDR3 size: 18 residues. The CDR3 coding sequence is TGTGCCAGCAGCTTAAGTGCGGGTTGGACTAGCGGCTACAATGAGCAGTTCTTC. Protein product: CASSLSAGWTSGYNEQFF.

Turning to this clone: Other DNA sequences of this sample code for an identical CDR3. The V and J genes are TRBV9 and TRBJ1-4; 7 bases align to TRBD1. This CDR3 is built from 15 residues. The ends lost 0 bases at V and 3 bases at J; junction bases unmatched: 2. Germline V gene sequence: CDR1 SGDLS, CDR2 YYNGEE. The CDR3 loop is CASSVGRGANEKLFF. The CDR3 bases are TGTGCCAGCAGCGTAGGCAGGGGGGCTAATGAAAAACTGTTTTTT.

This chain connects TRBV4-1 to TRBJ1-6, with D hard to call. The CDR3 has 13 amino acids. Trimming shortened V by 0 bases and J by 8 bases, and 5 bases separated the two germline ends. Germline CDR1 reads MGHRA; CDR2 reads YSYEKL. CDR3 DNA sequence: TGCGCCAGCAGCCAAGAAGGAGATTCACCCCTCCACTTT. It specifies CASSQEGDSPLHF.

This chain links TRBV21-1 with TRBJ2-3; the DNA was not used to check the table's D call, TRBD2. TRBV21-1 is a pseudogene segment. This CDR3 spans 17 amino acids. In DNA form, the CDR3 reads TGTGCCAGCATGACTAGCGGTGGAGGGGGACACACAGATACGCAGTATTTT. Protein sequence: CASMTSGGGGHTDTQYF.

The J gene is TRBJ1-1, the V gene TRBV28; TRBD1 might be the D (5 bases). The CDR3 runs 14 residues. Trimming removed 5 bases from V and 6 bases from J, with 16 bases in between. Germline V gene lookup returns CDR1 MDHEN and CDR2 SYDVKM. CDR3 in amino acids: CASSPRSGGAEAFF. The CDR3 region has the DNA TGTGCCAGCAGTCCAAGGTCCGGGGGGGCTGAAGCTTTCTTT.

The rearrangement joins TRBV2 to TRBJ2-1; D not certain. CDR1 is SNHLY and CDR2 is FYNNEI in the germline V gene. The CDR3 loop spans 13 amino acids. Deletions cut 3 bases from V and 5 bases from J, with 8 bases between. CDR3 in amino acids: CASSDYYNNEQFF. CDR3 sequence (DNA): TGTGCCAGCAGTGACTACTACAACAATGAGCAGTTCTTC.